This T cell receptor (beta chain) comes out of a study of control samples from healthy donors and cancer patients. This CDR3 region has 16 residues. Trimming removed 5 bases from V and 1 base from J, with 16 bases in between. The germline V gene has CDR1 LNHDA and CDR2 SQIVND (reference sequence). The data were produced by immunoSEQ multiplex PCR, yet TCRdb's version contains in-frame clones alone and is incomplete. The data hold about 230,000 clones, with more than 65% observed a single time. This clonotype was sampled from a woman in her sixties or seventies with lung cancer. Material for sequencing was PBMCs. The chain uses TRBV19 and TRBJ2-3; a possible D gene is TRBD1 (5 bases). CDR3 sequence: CASSPQVGIGTDTQYF. The CDR3 bases are TGTGCCAGTAGTCCACAGGTAGGGATCGGCACAGATACGCAGTATTTT.